The clone carrying this TCR beta chain occurred once. Its specificity is not known. These data belong to a study of cytomegalovirus exposure and HLA in healthy donors. Across the whole study: The Caucasian-associated ancestry cluster contained about four fifths of the approximately 410 genotyped donors.

Germline CDR1 SGHNT, CDR2 YYREEE (reference sequence). Trimming removed 5 bases from V and 3 bases from J; junction bases left unmatched: 10. The CDR3 contains 15 residues. PCR used 60 Vbeta primers and 13 Jbeta primers. TCRdb's table, derived via immunoSEQ multiplex PCR, lists solely in-frame clones and lacks some. The sample includes under 120,000 clones, 74% of them seen just once. Findings and limits, study-wide: Later analysis identified a missense DCLRE1C variant that was linked to TCR beta V- and J-gene trimming. High specificity and sensitivity for cytomegalovirus status were reported for the classifier. As confirmed in vitro, three CMV-associated chains were specific for CMV antigens.

The clonotype originates from a man aged 45 to 65 in good health and CMV-seropositive. The chain is built from TRBV5-4 and TRBJ1-1, with 7 bases aligning to TRBD1. The source material was PBMCs. The CDR3 nucleotides read TGTGCCAGCAGACCAAGACAGGGATCGGACACTGAAGCTTTCTTT. This translates into CASRPRQGSDTEAFF.